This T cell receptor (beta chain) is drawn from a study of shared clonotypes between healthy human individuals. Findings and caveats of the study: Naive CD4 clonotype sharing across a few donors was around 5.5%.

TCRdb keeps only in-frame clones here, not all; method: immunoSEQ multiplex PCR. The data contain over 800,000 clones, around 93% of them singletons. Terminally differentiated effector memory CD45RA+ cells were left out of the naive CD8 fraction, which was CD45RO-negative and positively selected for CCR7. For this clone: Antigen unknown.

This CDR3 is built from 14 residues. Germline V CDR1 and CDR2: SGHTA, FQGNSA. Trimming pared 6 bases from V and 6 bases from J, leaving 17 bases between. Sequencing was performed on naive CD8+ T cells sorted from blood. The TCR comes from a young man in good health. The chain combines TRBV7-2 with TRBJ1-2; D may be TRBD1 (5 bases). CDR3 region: CASSSRVLVNGYTF. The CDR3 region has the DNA TGTGCCAGCAGTTCCAGGGTTTTGGTGAATGGCTACACCTTC.